This TCR beta chain was captured in a study of shared clonotypes between healthy human individuals. Turning to the study itself: CD4 naive and memory got three plates each, CD8 naive two, CD8 memory one. Study-wide results and caveats: Despite large depth, sorted-subset datasets appeared incompletely sequenced.

Repertoires were generated with immunoSEQ multiplex PCR, while TCRdb's copy carries only in-frame clones and drops some. The top ten clones hold 1.8% of a sample with about 770,000 clones, over 60% of them seen once. With regard to this clone: Its antigen is currently unknown.

The CDR3 runs to 15 residues. The V gene lost 0 bases and the J gene lost 6 bases, with 14 bases spanning the gap. Germline lookup yields CDR1 SGHRS and CDR2 YFSETQ. V and J are TRBV5-1 and TRBJ2-3; tentatively, D is TRBD2 (6 bases). Input material: memory CD4+ T cells sorted from blood. Subset defined: CD45RA-negative fraction. The sequence came from a woman aged 25 to 39 in good health. Here the CDR3 reads CASSLDGSDLDTQYF. The CDR3 DNA reads as TGCGCCAGCAGCTTGGACGGGAGCGACTTGGATACGCAGTATTTT.